This section outlines one T cell receptor (beta chain) sequence together with its context. What it binds is unknown. This record belongs to a study of cytomegalovirus exposure and HLA in healthy donors. Study background: Some 77 million unique TCRs from HLA-typed donors were held in an early release of data. Notes on the study in general: In a later analysis, TCR beta V- and J-gene trimming showed a link to a missense DCLRE1C variant. An assumption of roughly uniform sequencing depth across donors underlay the presence/absence analyses.

The CDR3 sequence is 14 residues long. With 8 bases clipped from V and 5 bases from J, the junction kept 6 bases outside the gene matches. CDR1 MNHEY and CDR2 SMNVEV come from the germline V gene (reference sequence). The PCR used 60 Vbeta and 13 Jbeta primers. The assay was immunoSEQ multiplex PCR, and TCRdb's table has in-frame clones only and misses some. The sample carries over 85,000 clones, approximately 78% recorded once. This clonotype was sampled from a woman aged 30 to 39 in good health and CMV-seronegative. The sequenced sample consisted of PBMCs. The rearrangement uses TRBV27 and TRBJ1-6; 7 bases align to TRBD1. CDR3 protein: CASRGGAHNSPLHF. The CDR3 DNA sequence: TGTGCCAGCCGAGGGGGCGCTCATAATTCACCCCTCCACTTT.